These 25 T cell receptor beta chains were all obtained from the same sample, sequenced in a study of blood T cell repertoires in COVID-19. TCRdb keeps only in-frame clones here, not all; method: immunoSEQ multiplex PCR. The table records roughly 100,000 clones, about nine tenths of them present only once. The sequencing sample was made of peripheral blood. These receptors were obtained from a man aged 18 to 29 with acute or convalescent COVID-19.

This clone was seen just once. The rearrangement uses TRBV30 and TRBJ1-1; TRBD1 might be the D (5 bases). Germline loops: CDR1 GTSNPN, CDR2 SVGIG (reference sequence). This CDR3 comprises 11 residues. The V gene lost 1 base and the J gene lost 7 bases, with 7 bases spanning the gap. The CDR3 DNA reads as TGTGCCTGGAGTGAGGGACTTGAAGCTTTCTTT. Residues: CAWSEGLEAFF.

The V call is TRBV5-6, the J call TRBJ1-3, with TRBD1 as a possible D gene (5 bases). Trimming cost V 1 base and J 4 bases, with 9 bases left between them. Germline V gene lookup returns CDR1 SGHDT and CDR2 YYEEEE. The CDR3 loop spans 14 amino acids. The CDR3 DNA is TGTGCCAGCAGCTTGAGGGGAGGCGGAAACACCATATATTTT. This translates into CASSLRGGGNTIYF.

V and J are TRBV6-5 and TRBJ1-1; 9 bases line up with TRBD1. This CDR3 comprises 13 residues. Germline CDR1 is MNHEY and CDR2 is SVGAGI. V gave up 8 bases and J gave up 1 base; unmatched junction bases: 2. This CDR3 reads CASGQGRNTEAFF. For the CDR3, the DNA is TGTGCCAGCGGACAGGGGCGGAACACTGAAGCTTTCTTT.

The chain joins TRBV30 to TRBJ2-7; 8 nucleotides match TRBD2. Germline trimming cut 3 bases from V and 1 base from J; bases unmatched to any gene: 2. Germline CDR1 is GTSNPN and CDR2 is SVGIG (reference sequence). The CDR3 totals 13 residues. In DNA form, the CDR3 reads TGTGCCTGGAGCCGCGGGGGGTCCTACGAGCAGTACTTC. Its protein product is CAWSRGGSYEQYF. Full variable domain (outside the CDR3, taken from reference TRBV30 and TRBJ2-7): SQTIHQWPATLVQPVGSPLSLECTVEGTSNPNLYWYRQAAGRGLQLLFYSVGIGQISSEVPQNLSASRPQDRQFILSSKKLLLSDSGFYLCAWSRGGSYEQYFGPGTRLTVT.

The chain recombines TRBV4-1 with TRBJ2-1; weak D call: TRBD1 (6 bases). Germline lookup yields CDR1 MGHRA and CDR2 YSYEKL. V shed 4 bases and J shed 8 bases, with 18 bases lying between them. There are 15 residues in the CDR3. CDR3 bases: TGCGCCAGCAGCCTCACTCGAGAACAGGGACATGAGCAGTTCTTC. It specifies CASSLTREQGHEQFF.

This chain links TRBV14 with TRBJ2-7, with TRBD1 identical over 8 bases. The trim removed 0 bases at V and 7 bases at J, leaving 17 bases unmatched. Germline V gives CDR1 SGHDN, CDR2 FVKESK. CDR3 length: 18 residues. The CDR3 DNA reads TGTGCCAGCAGCCAAGATTGGACAGGGTTTAGGGTCGCTGGGGAGCAGTACTTC. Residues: CASSQDWTGFRVAGEQYF.

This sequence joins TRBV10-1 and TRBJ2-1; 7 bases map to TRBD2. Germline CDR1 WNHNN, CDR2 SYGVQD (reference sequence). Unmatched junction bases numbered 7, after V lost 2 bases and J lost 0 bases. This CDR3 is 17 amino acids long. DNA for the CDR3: TGCGCCAGCAGTGAGGCGATAGCGGGCCTCTCCTACAATGAGCAGTTCTTC. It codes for CASSEAIAGLSYNEQFF.

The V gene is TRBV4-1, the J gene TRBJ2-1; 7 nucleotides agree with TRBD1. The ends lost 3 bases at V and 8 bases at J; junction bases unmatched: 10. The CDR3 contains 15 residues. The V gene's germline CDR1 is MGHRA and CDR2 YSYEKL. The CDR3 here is CASSHPTGVTYEQFF. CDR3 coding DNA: TGCGCCAGCAGCCATCCCACAGGGGTGACGTATGAGCAGTTCTTC.

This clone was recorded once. The CDR3 reads CSVVLGNTIYF. Written as DNA, the CDR3 is TGCAGCGTTGTTCTGGGAAACACCATATATTTT. The chain joins TRBV29-1 to TRBJ1-3; D is undetermined. The CDR3 extends over 11 amino acids. Germline CDR1 and CDR2: SQVTM and ANQGSEA. The germline V and J ends were trimmed by 4 bases and 4 bases, with 5 bases remaining between them.

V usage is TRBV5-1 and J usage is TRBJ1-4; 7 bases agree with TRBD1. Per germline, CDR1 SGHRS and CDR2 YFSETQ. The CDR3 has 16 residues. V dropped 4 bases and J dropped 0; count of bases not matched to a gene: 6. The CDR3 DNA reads TGCGCCAGCAGCGCCGGACAGGCCGCAACTAATGAAAAACTGTTTTTT. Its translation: CASSAGQAATNEKLFF.

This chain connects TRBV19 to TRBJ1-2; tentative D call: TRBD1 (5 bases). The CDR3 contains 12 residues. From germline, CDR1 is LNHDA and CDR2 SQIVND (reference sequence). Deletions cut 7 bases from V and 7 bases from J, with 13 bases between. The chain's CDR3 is CASTSGTRGYTF. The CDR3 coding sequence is TGTGCCAGTACCTCCGGGACTCGTGGCTACACCTTC.

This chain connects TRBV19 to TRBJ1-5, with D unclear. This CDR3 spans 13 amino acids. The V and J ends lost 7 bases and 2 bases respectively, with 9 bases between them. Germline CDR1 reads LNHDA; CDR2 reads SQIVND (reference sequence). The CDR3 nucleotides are TGTGCCAGTAATAGCCGGGGCAATCAGCCCCAGCATTTT. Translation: CASNSRGNQPQHF.

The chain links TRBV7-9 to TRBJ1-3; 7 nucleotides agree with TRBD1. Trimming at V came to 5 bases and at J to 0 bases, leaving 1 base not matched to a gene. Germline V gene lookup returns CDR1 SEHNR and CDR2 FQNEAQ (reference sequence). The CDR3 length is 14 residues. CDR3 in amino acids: CASSTGDSGNTIYF. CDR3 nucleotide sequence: TGTGCCAGCAGCACAGGGGACTCTGGAAACACCATATATTTT.

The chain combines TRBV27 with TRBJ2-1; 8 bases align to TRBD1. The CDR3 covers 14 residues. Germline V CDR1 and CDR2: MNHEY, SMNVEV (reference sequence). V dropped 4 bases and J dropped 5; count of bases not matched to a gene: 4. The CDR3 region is CASSSDREDNEQFF. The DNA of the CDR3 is TGTGCCAGCAGTTCGGACAGGGAAGACAATGAGCAGTTCTTC.

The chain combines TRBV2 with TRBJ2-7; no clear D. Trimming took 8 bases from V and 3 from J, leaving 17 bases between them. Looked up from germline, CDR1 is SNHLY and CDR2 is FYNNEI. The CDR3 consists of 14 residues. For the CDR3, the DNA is TGTGCCAGCGCCTCACTTGTCGGAGTCTACGAGCAGTACTTC. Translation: CASASLVGVYEQYF.

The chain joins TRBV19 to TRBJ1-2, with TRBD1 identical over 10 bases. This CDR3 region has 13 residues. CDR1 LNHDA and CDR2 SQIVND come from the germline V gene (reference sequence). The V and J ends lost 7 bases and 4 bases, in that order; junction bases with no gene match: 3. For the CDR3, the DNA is TGTGCCAGTATGACAGGGGGCGTCTATGGCTACACCTTC. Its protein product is CASMTGGVYGYTF.

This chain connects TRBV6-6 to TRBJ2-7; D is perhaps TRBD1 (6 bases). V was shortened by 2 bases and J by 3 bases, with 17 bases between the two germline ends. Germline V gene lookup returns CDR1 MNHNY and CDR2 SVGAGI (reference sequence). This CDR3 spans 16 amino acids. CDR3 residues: CASSYGTGFPGYEQYF. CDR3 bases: TGTGCCAGCAGTTACGGAACAGGGTTCCCAGGCTACGAGCAGTACTTC.

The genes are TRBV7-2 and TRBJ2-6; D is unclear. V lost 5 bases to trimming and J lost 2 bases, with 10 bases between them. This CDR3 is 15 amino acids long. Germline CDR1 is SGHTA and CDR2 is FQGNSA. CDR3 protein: CASSLQAPGANVLTF. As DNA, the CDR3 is TGTGCCAGCAGCCTTCAGGCCCCTGGGGCCAACGTCCTGACTTTC.

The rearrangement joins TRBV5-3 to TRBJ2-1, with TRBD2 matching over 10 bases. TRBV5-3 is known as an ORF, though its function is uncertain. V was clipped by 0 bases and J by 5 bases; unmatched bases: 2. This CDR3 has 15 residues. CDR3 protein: CARSLVSGRNNEQFF. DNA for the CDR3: TGTGCCAGAAGCTTGGTTAGCGGGAGGAACAATGAGCAGTTCTTC.

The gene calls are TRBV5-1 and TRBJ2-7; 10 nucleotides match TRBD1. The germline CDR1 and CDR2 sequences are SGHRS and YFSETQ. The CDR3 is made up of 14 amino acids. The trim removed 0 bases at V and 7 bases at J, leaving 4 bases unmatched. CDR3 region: CASSLVGQGIEQYF. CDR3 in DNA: TGCGCCAGCAGCTTGGTGGGACAGGGGATTGAGCAGTACTTC.

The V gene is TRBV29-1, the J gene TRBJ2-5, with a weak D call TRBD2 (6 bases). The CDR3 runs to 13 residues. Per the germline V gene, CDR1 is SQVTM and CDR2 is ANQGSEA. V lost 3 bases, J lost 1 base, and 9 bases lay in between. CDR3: CSVDAGFQETQYF. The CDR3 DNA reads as TGCAGCGTTGACGCGGGATTCCAAGAGACCCAGTACTTC.

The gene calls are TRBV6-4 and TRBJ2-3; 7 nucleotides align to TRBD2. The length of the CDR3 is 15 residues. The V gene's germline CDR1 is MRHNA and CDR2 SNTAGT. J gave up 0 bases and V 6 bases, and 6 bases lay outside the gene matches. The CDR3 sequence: CASSERGFSTDTQYF. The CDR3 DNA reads TGTGCCAGCAGCGAGCGGGGATTTAGCACAGATACGCAGTATTTT.

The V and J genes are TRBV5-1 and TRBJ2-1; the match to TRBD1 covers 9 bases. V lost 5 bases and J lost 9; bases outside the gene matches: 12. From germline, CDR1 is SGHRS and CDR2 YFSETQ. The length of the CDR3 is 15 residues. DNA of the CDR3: TGCGCCAGCAGGGTGGGGGACAGGGACCTTGGTGAGCAGTTCTTC. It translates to CASRVGDRDLGEQFF.

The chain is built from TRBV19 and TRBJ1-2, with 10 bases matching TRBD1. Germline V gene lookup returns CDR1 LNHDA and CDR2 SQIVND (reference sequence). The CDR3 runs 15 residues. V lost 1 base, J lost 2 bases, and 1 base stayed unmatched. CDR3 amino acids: CASSIGGQGNYGYTF. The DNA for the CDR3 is TGTGCCAGTAGTATAGGGGGACAGGGGAACTATGGCTACACCTTC.

The CDR3 sequence: CASSFMVAAPHEQYF. As DNA, the CDR3 is TGTGCCAGCAGCTTTATGGTAGCGGCGCCCCACGAGCAGTACTTC. This chain connects TRBV5-6 to TRBJ2-7, with a possible D match to TRBD2 (6 bases). CDR1 is SGHDT and CDR2 is YYEEEE in the germline V gene. There are 15 residues in the CDR3. V lost 2 bases and J lost 5, with 17 bases in between.